These 3 T cell receptor beta chains were sequenced from one sample in a study of OX40 agonist ivuxolimab in advanced cancers. The method was immunoSEQ multiplex PCR; TCRdb's version includes in-frame clones alone and lacks a portion of them. The sample consists of around 20,000 clones, 76% of them appearing once. The material was CD4+ or CD8+ T cells sorted from blood, obtained in a trial of the OX40 agonist ivuxolimab. The source is an adult with an advanced solid tumor such as melanoma, head and neck, liver or kidney cancer.

The rearrangement joins TRBV6-4 to TRBJ1-6; 12 bases are a match to TRBD1. CDR1 is MRHNA, CDR2 SNTAGT, per germline. V shed 6 bases, J shed 8 bases, and the junction held 5 bases outside the gene matches. This CDR3 contains 15 residues. The CDR3 DNA reads as TGTGCCAGCAGGGAGGGACAGGGGGCTTATTCACCCCTCCACTTT. Protein: CASREGQGAYSPLHF.

This clone has only a few counts. This chain uses TRBV7-8 with TRBJ1-6; tentatively, D is TRBD1 (6 bases). From germline, CDR1 is SGHVS and CDR2 FQNEAQ. The CDR3 contains 16 residues. Trimming removed 0 bases at V and 10 bases at J, with 16 bases between. CDR3: CASSLAGAPRGSPLHF. The CDR3 DNA follows: TGTGCCAGCAGCTTAGCGGGGGCCCCACGGGGGTCACCCCTCCACTTT.

In nucleotides, the CDR3 is TGTGCCAGCAGTTACCGCCGGGACAACTCCTACGAGCAGTACTTC. This encodes CASSYRRDNSYEQYF. The rearrangement uses TRBV6-6 and TRBJ2-7; perhaps TRBD1 as D (6 bases). The CDR3 sequence is 15 residues long. The ends were cut back, 2 bases at V and 0 bases at J, with 11 bases in the middle. CDR1 and CDR2 from the germline V gene are MNHNY and SVGAGI (reference sequence).